This T cell receptor (beta chain) was captured in a study of T cell repertoires in cytomegalovirus infection. Study information: Indications of both CMV infection and matching HLA type were provided by public TCR beta signatures.

TCRdb re-called the reads with MiXCR, one entry per CDR3 protein. The sample contains about 570,000 distinct CDR3 sequences, almost 40% of which appear only once. CDR1 is MDHEN and CDR2 is SYDVKM in the germline V gene. This CDR3 spans 17 amino acids. The V gene end was trimmed by 6 bases and the J gene end by 3 bases; junction bases not matched to a gene: 7. Of note for this clonotype: The target antigen is unknown.

Study-level points and caveats: Adding up the frequency of public TCR beta families identified people who carried CMV plus the relevant HLA.

The TCR originated in a human donor in good health (CMV status not recorded). Some clones in this sample may be carry-over from other donors' samples. The specimen comprised cultured PBMCs, sampled from culture after CMV antigen stimulation. The chain uses TRBV28 and TRBJ2-2, with 13 bases fitting TRBD2. The DNA for the CDR3 is TGTGCCAGCAGCCTCGGACTAGCGGGGGACCACACCGGGGAGCTGTTTTTT. This gives the protein CASSLGLAGDHTGELFF.